Following are 8 T cell receptor beta chains from one sample sequenced in a study of shared clonotypes between healthy human individuals. Only in-frame clones appear in the TCRdb table, and some are missing; sequencing was by immunoSEQ multiplex PCR. Of about 1.1 million clones listed, 75% to 80% were seen once; the top ten hold about 0.52%. The sequenced sample was memory CD4+ T cells from PBMCs. The sample's subset: CD45RA-negative fraction. Receptors were obtained from a young man in good health. Some clones in this sample may be carry-over from other donors' samples.

J is TRBJ2-3 and V is TRBV29-1; 11 positions agree with TRBD2. The ends lost 7 bases at V and 2 bases at J; junction bases unmatched: 8. The germline V gene encodes CDR1 SQVTM and CDR2 ANQGSEA. The CDR3 sequence is 15 residues long. This CDR3 reads CSATGTSGLTDTQYF. CDR3 in DNA: TGCAGCGCGACAGGGACTAGCGGACTCACAGATACGCAGTATTTT.

The rearrangement uses TRBV10-2 and TRBJ2-7; D call uncertain. From germline, CDR1 is WSHSY and CDR2 SAAADI. The CDR3 totals 16 residues. Between the trimmed V and J ends, which lost 0 bases and 3 bases, there was a span of 15 bases. Here the CDR3 reads CASSESVWQPIYEQYF. The DNA for the CDR3 is TGCGCCAGCAGTGAGTCGGTCTGGCAGCCGATCTACGAGCAGTACTTC.

V and J are TRBV6-1 and TRBJ2-1; maybe TRBD2 (5 bases). Germline CDR1 is MNHNS and CDR2 is SASEGT. The CDR3 is 13 amino acids. V lost 5 bases to trimming and J lost 8 bases, with 13 bases between them. This chain's CDR3 is CASSRTGPDEQFF. The DNA of the CDR3 is TGTGCCAGCAGTAGGACTGGACCGGATGAGCAGTTCTTC.

The chain is built from TRBV4-1 and TRBJ1-1, with D unclear. CDR1 is MGHRA, CDR2 YSYEKL, per germline. Trimming took 3 bases from V and 0 from J, leaving 11 bases between them. The CDR3 loop spans 15 amino acids. In DNA, the CDR3 is TGCGCCAGCAGCCAGATTGGTCTGGTGAACACTGAAGCTTTCTTT. Translated, it gives CASSQIGLVNTEAFF.

This clone was seen at least ten times. The J gene is TRBJ2-1, the V gene TRBV9; tentative D call: TRBD2 (6 bases). V was shortened by 0 bases and J by 12 bases, with 13 bases between the two germline ends. Looked up from germline, CDR1 is SGDLS and CDR2 is YYNGEE. This CDR3 is 13 amino acids long. CDR3 protein: CASSVVASAAQFF. The CDR3 DNA is TGTGCCAGCAGCGTAGTTGCTAGCGCGGCGCAGTTCTTC.

This clone was seen only once. The chain carries TRBV5-1 and TRBJ2-3, with 9 bases identical to TRBD1. The germline V gene has CDR1 SGHRS and CDR2 YFSETQ. V lost 1 base and J lost 2; bases outside the gene matches: 2. CDR3 size: 15 residues. The CDR3: CASSLWDRDTDTQYF. CDR3 DNA: TGCGCCAGCAGCTTGTGGGACAGGGACACAGATACGCAGTATTTT. Based on the CDR3 plus reference TRBV5-1 and TRBJ2-3, the full variable domain is KAGVTQTPRYLIKTRGQQVTLSCSPISGHRSVSWYQQTPGQGLQFLFEYFSETQRNKGNFPGRFSGRQFSNSRSEMNVSTLELGDSALYLCASSLWDRDTDTQYFGPGTRLTVL.

The chain combines TRBV7-9 with TRBJ2-4; TRBD2 is a possible D gene (6 bases). With 3 bases removed from V and 1 base from J, the gap between germline ends came to 13 bases. Germline V gene sequence: CDR1 SEHNR, CDR2 FQNEAQ (reference sequence). The CDR3 has 16 amino acids. The CDR3 sequence: CASSFGGPGAKNIQYF. The CDR3 nucleotides read TGTGCCAGCAGCTTCGGGGGTCCGGGGGCCAAAAACATTCAGTACTTC.

This clone appeared a single time. The genes are TRBV4-3 and TRBJ1-4; D gene ambiguous. The CDR3 totals 17 residues. V was clipped by 2 bases and J by 0 bases, with 13 bases between them. Germline V gene lookup returns CDR1 LGHNA and CDR2 YSLEER. CDR3 in DNA: TGCGCCAGCAGCCAACCTGGTCTAAGCGCAACTAATGAAAAACTGTTTTTT. Amino acid sequence: CASSQPGLSATNEKLFF.